This T cell receptor beta chain was recovered during a study of blood T cell repertoires in COVID-19. Study summary: COVID-19 samples, acute and convalescent, were from the United States, Italy and Spain. PBMCs, B-cell-depleted T cells, or T cells were the source of the cDNA or gDNA that made up the material.

The CDR3 extends over 12 amino acids. The V gene's germline CDR1 is MNHEY and CDR2 SVGAGI. The V and J ends lost 5 bases and 6 bases respectively, with 8 bases between them. TCRdb keeps only in-frame clones here, not all; method: immunoSEQ multiplex PCR. The sample gives a few hundred thousand clones, roughly 80% of which show up once; around 3.1% is in the top ten. The chain recombines TRBV6-5 with TRBJ1-5; no firm D call. Sequenced material: peripheral blood. The sequence was obtained from a woman in her twenties or thirties who had recovered from COVID-19. CDR3 loop: CASSRGGQPQHF. In DNA, the CDR3 is TGTGCCAGCAGTCGCGGAGGTCAGCCCCAGCATTTT.